Each of the 30 T cell receptor beta chains below was sequenced from the same sample in a study of T cell responses to AZD1222 COVID-19 vaccine. Libraries were prepared by immunoSEQ multiplex PCR; TCRdb keeps only in-frame clonotypes and omits some of them. The sample includes 90,000 to 110,000 clones, 88% of them seen just once. The input for sequencing was peripheral blood, taken on day 0 of AZD1222 vaccination. The receptors derive from an adult in good health.

This chain links TRBV28 with TRBJ1-5; D unclear. This CDR3 region has 15 residues. CDR1 and CDR2 (germline): MDHEN, SYDVKM. The ends were cut back, 5 bases at V and 2 bases at J, with 13 bases in the middle. The CDR3 reads CASSPPPQGNQPQHF. The DNA for the CDR3 is TGTGCCAGCAGTCCACCACCGCAGGGCAATCAGCCCCAGCATTTT.

This chain joins TRBV7-6 and TRBJ2-3; 11 bases are shared with TRBD2. Germline V lookup: CDR1 SGHVS, CDR2 FNYEAQ. V was pared by 5 bases and J by 2 bases, with 6 bases of the junction left unmatched. This CDR3 spans 16 amino acids. The CDR3 region has the DNA TGTGCCAGCAGCACCGGGACTAGCGGATACACAGATACGCAGTATTTT. Residues: CASSTGTSGYTDTQYF.

J is TRBJ1-6 and V is TRBV7-2, with D unclear. Germline assignment: CDR1 SGHTA and CDR2 FQGNSA. The V end was cut by 4 bases, the J end by 7 bases, with 8 bases between. The CDR3 is 13 amino acids. CDR3 protein: CASSSRTNSPLHF. The CDR3 DNA reads as TGTGCCAGCAGCTCGAGGACGAATTCACCCCTCCACTTT. Supplemented by reference TRBV7-2 and TRBJ1-6, the full variable domain reads GAGVSQSPSNKVTEKGKDVELRCDPISGHTALYWYRQSLGQGLEFLIYFQGNSAPDKSGLPSDRFSAERTGGSVSTLTIQRTQQEDSAVYLCASSSRTNSPLHFGNGTRLTVT.

The chain recombines TRBV29-1 with TRBJ2-1; 7 bases line up with TRBD2. The length of the CDR3 is 14 residues. Germline values: CDR1 SQVTM, CDR2 ANQGSEA. V shed 6 bases, J shed 3 bases, and the junction held 8 bases outside the gene matches. The CDR3 here is CSVSRDYRYNEQFF. CDR3 coding DNA: TGCAGCGTAAGCCGGGACTACCGCTACAATGAGCAGTTCTTC.

J is TRBJ1-1 and V is TRBV12-3 or TRBV12-4; no reliable D call. CDR3 length: 12 residues. Trimming removed 3 bases from V and 4 bases from J, with 6 bases in between. The DNA for the CDR3 is TGTGCCAGCAGTTTGGTGGGCACTGAAGCTTTCTTT. Residues: CASSLVGTEAFF.

This clone was detected once. The chain couples TRBV11-1 to TRBJ2-7; D remains ambiguous. V lost 4 bases and J 2 bases, leaving 15 bases between the germline ends. The CDR3 covers 15 residues. The germline gives CDR1 SGHAT, CDR2 FQDESV (reference sequence). The CDR3 DNA is TGTGCCAGCAGCTCCCGTTTGACAAGCACCTACGAGCAGTACTTC. This gives the protein CASSSRLTSTYEQYF. The full variable domain, rest sourced from reference TRBV11-1 and TRBJ2-7, is EAEVAQSPRYKITEKSQAVAFWCDPISGHATLYWYRQILGQGPELLVQFQDESVVDDSQLPKDRFSAERLKGVDSTLKIQPAELGDSAMYLCASSSRLTSTYEQYFGPGTRLTVT.

V and J are TRBV25-1 and TRBJ1-6; the match to TRBD1 covers 7 bases. The CDR3 has 15 amino acids. V dropped 1 base and J dropped 6; count of bases not matched to a gene: 3. Germline V CDR1 and CDR2: MGHDK, SYGVNS. The CDR3 DNA reads TGTGCCAGCAGTGAATTCGGGACAGTTAATTCACCCCTCCACTTT. Its translation is CASSEFGTVNSPLHF.

The chain carries TRBV28 and TRBJ2-1; D is perhaps TRBD1 or TRBD2 (6 bases each). V was shortened by 4 bases and J by 15 bases, with 25 bases between the two germline ends. This CDR3 contains 15 residues. Germline CDR1 reads MDHEN; CDR2 reads SYDVKM. The CDR3 nucleotides are TGTGCCAGCAGTTGGCGGGCGTTAACAGGGAGGAGGGGGTTCTTC. Protein: CASSWRALTGRRGFF.

The gene calls are TRBV11-2 and TRBJ2-7; TRBD1 matches at 9 bases. Trimming took 5 bases from V and 5 from J; bases not matched to a gene: 1. The CDR3 sequence is 12 residues long. Germline V CDR1 and CDR2: SGHAT, FQNNGV. In DNA, the CDR3 is TGTGCCAGCAGCCGGGACAGGGACGAGCAGTACTTC. This gives the protein CASSRDRDEQYF.

This clone was seen a single time. The genes are TRBV19 and TRBJ1-5; 7 positions match TRBD1. CDR3 size: 14 residues. Germline trimming cut 9 bases from V and 3 bases from J; bases unmatched to any gene: 8. Germline CDR1 LNHDA, CDR2 SQIVND (reference sequence). The CDR3 bases are TGTGCCAGCCAAGAGACAGGGACCAATCAGCCCCAGCATTTT. The encoded protein is CASQETGTNQPQHF.

This clone was seen once. The J gene is TRBJ1-1, the V gene TRBV5-1; D is ambiguous. Germline loops: CDR1 SGHRS, CDR2 YFSETQ. The V end was cut by 7 bases, the J end by 7 bases, with 14 bases between. This CDR3 spans 12 amino acids. The CDR3 coding sequence is TGCGCCAGCCGCAAGACGGCGGATGAAGCTTTCTTT. Amino acid sequence: CASRKTADEAFF.

This clone appeared a single time. The chain joins TRBV29-1 to TRBJ2-3; D unresolved. Germline V gene data show CDR1 as SQVTM and CDR2 as ANQGSEA. With 5 bases removed from V and 2 bases from J, the gap between germline ends came to 8 bases. The CDR3 is made up of 12 amino acids. The CDR3 DNA reads as TGCAGCGTTTTAGTTGTCACAGATACGCAGTATTTT. Translation: CSVLVVTDTQYF.

This chain connects TRBV2 to TRBJ2-1, with 7 positions matching TRBD2. The CDR3 is made up of 11 amino acids. The germline CDR1 and CDR2 sequences are SNHLY and FYNNEI. V lost 4 bases, J lost 10 bases, and 1 base stayed unmatched. CDR3 coding DNA: TGTGCCAGCAGTGGACTAGCAGAGCAGTTCTTC. Amino acid sequence: CASSGLAEQFF.

This clone was seen a single time. The chain combines TRBV10-3 with TRBJ2-7, with D maybe TRBD1 (6 bases). There are 12 residues in the CDR3. V gave up 10 bases and J gave up 4 bases, with 14 bases separating them. Germline V CDR1 and CDR2: ENHRY, SYGVKD. The CDR3: CAKTTGSYEQYF. The DNA of the CDR3 is TGTGCCAAGACAACAGGGTCTTACGAGCAGTACTTC.

The V gene is TRBV28, the J gene TRBJ1-3; D not resolved. This CDR3 region has 16 residues. Germline CDR1 reads MDHEN; CDR2 reads SYDVKM. CDR3 amino acids: CVPAESTWGSGNTIYF. The CDR3, as DNA: TGTGTGCCAGCTGAGTCCACTTGGGGATCCGGAAACACCATATATTTT.

This chain connects TRBV19 to TRBJ2-3; TRBD2 agrees at 7 bases. CDR3 size: 16 residues. V lost 3 bases to trimming and J lost 1 base; unmatched junction nucleotides: 7. Germline CDR1 and CDR2: LNHDA and SQIVND (reference sequence). The CDR3 here is CASSMLPSGRTDTQYF. The DNA for the CDR3 is TGTGCCAGTAGTATGTTGCCTAGCGGACGCACAGATACGCAGTATTTT.

The chain recombines TRBV29-1 with TRBJ2-2; D gene unclear. In germline, CDR1 is SQVTM, CDR2 ANQGSEA. V shed 6 bases and J shed 5 bases, with 7 bases lying between them. This CDR3 has 11 residues. The CDR3 DNA sequence: TGCAGCGTCCATTTTACCGGGGAGCTGTTTTTT. It yields the protein CSVHFTGELFF.

CDR3 coding DNA: TGCGCCAGCAGTTTCTGTAGCAGGGGCCCTCGCGAGCAGTACTTC. Protein: CASSFCSRGPREQYF. The chain employs TRBV23-1 and TRBJ2-7; D perhaps matches TRBD1 (6 bases). TRBV23-1 is flagged as an ORF with uncertain function. Trimming took 5 bases from V and 6 from J, leaving 20 bases between them. The CDR3 is 15 residues long.

The gene calls are TRBV6-4 and TRBJ1-5; 8 nucleotides line up with TRBD1. Germline CDR1 and CDR2: MRHNA and SNTAGT. The CDR3 totals 19 residues. The trim removed 11 bases at V and 6 bases at J, leaving 27 bases unmatched. The CDR3 reads CALGRPRDGLQGASQPQHF. As DNA, the CDR3 is TGTGCCCTCGGACGACCCCGGGACGGCTTGCAGGGGGCTTCTCAGCCCCAGCATTTT.

The chain has TRBV18 and TRBJ1-5, with 7 bases lining up with TRBD1. Germline V gene data show CDR1 as KGHSH and CDR2 as LQKENI. The CDR3 loop spans 14 amino acids. V shed 6 bases and J 6 bases; nucleotides not matched to a gene: 8. CDR3 sequence: CASSPDRASQPQHF. In DNA form, the CDR3 reads TGTGCCAGCTCCCCTGACAGGGCCAGTCAGCCCCAGCATTTT.

The chain employs TRBV14 and TRBJ1-4; D gene unclear. CDR3 length: 12 residues. V lost 0 bases, J lost 7 bases, and 3 bases lay in between. The germline gives CDR1 SGHDN, CDR2 FVKESK. Here the CDR3 reads CASSQDREKLFF. CDR3 bases: TGTGCCAGCAGCCAAGATCGTGAAAAACTGTTTTTT.

This chain connects TRBV19 to TRBJ1-1, with 7 bases that match TRBD1. J gave up 1 base and V 1 base, and 0 bases lay outside the gene matches. This CDR3 has 14 amino acids. Germline CDR1 is LNHDA and CDR2 is SQIVND (reference sequence). This CDR3 reads CASSIGTGNTEAFF. CDR3 DNA sequence: TGTGCCAGTAGTATAGGGACAGGGAACACTGAAGCTTTCTTT.

The V gene is TRBV19, the J gene TRBJ2-1, with 13 bases matching TRBD2. The CDR3 consists of 16 residues. Germline V CDR1 and CDR2: LNHDA, SQIVND (reference sequence). V shed 1 base, J shed 7 bases, and the junction held 4 bases outside the gene matches. The chain's CDR3 is CASSIGTSGRRNEQFF. For the CDR3, the DNA is TGTGCCAGTAGTATAGGGACTAGCGGGAGAAGAAATGAGCAGTTCTTC.

The rearrangement uses TRBV10-3 and TRBJ1-2, with a tentative D call TRBD1 (6 bases). Germline CDR1 reads ENHRY; CDR2 reads SYGVKD. V lost 4 bases, J lost 2 bases, and 11 bases lay in between. The CDR3 is made up of 14 amino acids. Here the CDR3 DNA reads TGTGCCATCAGTGGTCCCGGACAGAACTATGGCTACACCTTC. The encoded protein is CAISGPGQNYGYTF.

The rearrangement links TRBV5-1 to TRBJ2-1; 8 nucleotides line up with TRBD2. Trimming removed 10 bases from V and 4 bases from J; junction bases left unmatched: 22. There are 18 residues in the CDR3. The germline V gene has CDR1 SGHRS and CDR2 YFSETQ. Here the CDR3 reads CADPIRREGPCNYNEQFF. Written as DNA, the CDR3 is TGCGCCGACCCCATCCGACGGGAGGGCCCTTGTAATTACAATGAGCAGTTCTTC.

This clone was found once. This chain links TRBV30 with TRBJ1-5; D is undetermined. V lost 0 bases and J lost 4, with 13 bases in between. CDR3 length: 15 residues. CDR1 is GTSNPN, CDR2 SVGIG, per germline (reference sequence). CDR3 residues: CAWSVPGAVNQPQHF. For the CDR3, the DNA is TGTGCCTGGAGTGTACCGGGCGCCGTAAATCAGCCCCAGCATTTT. The entire variable domain, with the rest obtained from reference TRBV30 and TRBJ1-5, is as follows: SQTIHQWPATLVQPVGSPLSLECTVEGTSNPNLYWYRQAAGRGLQLLFYSVGIGQISSEVPQNLSASRPQDRQFILSSKKLLLSDSGFYLCAWSVPGAVNQPQHFGDGTRLSIL.

J is TRBJ2-1 and V is TRBV5-1; D is unresolved. This CDR3 comprises 13 residues. Trimming removed 1 base from V and 10 bases from J, with 12 bases in between. CDR1 SGHRS and CDR2 YFSETQ come from the germline V gene. The CDR3 nucleotides are TGCGCCAGCAGCTTGTATCTGAGCAACGAGCAGTTCTTC. This sequence encodes CASSLYLSNEQFF.

The genes are TRBV2 and TRBJ2-7; 10 nucleotides align to TRBD1. Trimming removed 6 bases from V and 3 bases from J; junction bases left unmatched: 8. The CDR3 runs 15 residues. The germline gives CDR1 SNHLY, CDR2 FYNNEI. The CDR3: CASRPLTGGVYEQYF. CDR3 DNA sequence: TGTGCCAGCAGACCCCTGACAGGGGGCGTCTACGAGCAGTACTTC.

V is TRBV29-1 and J is TRBJ1-1, with a possible D match to TRBD1 (6 bases). CDR3 length equals 14 residues. Germline V gives CDR1 SQVTM, CDR2 ANQGSEA. Trimming took off 1 base at V and 5 bases at J, with 14 bases between the two ends. The CDR3 DNA is TGCAGCGTTGAAGTACGGGGGGCGCGTACTGAAGCTTTCTTT. Translation: CSVEVRGARTEAFF.

Here the CDR3 reads CASSSGQETYEQYF. CDR3 DNA sequence: TGTGCCAGCAGCTCAGGACAGGAAACCTACGAGCAGTACTTC. The rearrangement links TRBV9 to TRBJ2-7; TRBD1 aligns across 7 bases. Germline CDR1 and CDR2: SGDLS and YYNGEE. J gave up 2 bases and V 4 bases, and 6 bases lay outside the gene matches. This CDR3 is 14 amino acids long.